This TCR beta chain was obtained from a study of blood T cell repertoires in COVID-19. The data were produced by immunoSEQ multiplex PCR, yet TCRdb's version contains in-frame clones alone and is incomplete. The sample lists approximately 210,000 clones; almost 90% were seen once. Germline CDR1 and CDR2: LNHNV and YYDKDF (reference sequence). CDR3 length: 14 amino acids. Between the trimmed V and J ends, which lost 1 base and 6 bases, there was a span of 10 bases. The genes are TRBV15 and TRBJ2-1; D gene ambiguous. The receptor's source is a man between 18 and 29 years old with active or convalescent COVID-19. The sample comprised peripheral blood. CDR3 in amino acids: CATSRGPLFNEQFF. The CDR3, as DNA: TGTGCCACCAGCAGAGGGCCCCTGTTCAATGAGCAGTTCTTC.